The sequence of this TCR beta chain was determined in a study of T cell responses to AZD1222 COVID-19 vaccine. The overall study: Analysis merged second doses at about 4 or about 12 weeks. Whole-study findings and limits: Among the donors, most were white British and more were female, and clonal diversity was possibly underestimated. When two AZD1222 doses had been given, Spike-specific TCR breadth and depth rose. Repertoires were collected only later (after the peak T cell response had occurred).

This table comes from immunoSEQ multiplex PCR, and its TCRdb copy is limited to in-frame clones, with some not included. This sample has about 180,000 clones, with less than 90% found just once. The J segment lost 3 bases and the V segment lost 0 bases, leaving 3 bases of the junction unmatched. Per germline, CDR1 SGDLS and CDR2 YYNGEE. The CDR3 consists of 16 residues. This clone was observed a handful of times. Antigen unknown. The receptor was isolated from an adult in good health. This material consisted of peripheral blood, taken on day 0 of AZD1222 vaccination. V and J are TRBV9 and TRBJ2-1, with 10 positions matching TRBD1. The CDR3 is CASSVETGGVYNEQFF. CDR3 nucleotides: TGTGCCAGCAGCGTAGAGACAGGGGGCGTCTACAATGAGCAGTTCTTC.